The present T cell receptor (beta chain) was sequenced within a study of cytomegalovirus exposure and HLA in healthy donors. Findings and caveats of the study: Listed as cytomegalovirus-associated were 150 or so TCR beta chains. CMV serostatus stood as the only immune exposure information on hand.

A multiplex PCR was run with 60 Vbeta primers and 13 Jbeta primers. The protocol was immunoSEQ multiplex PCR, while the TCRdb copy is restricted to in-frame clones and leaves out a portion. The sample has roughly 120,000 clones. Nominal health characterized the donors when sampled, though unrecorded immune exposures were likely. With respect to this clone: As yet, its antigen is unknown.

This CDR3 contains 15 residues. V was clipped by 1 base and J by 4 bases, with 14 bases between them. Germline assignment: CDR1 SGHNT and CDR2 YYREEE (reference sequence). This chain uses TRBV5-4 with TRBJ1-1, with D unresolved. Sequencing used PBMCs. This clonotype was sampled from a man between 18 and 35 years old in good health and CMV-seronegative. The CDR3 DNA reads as TGTGCCAGCAGCTTGAAGTCCGGGGAGAGCACTGAAGCTTTCTTT. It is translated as CASSLKSGESTEAFF.